The rows below give T cell receptor beta chains drawn from one sample of a study of T-cell memory formation after mild COVID-19. In TCRdb, the 5' RACE reads were re-called with MiXCR into one record per CDR3 protein. The sample lists 300,000 to 350,000 distinct CDR3 sequences, over 11% occurring once. Sequencing was performed on PBMCs or a T cell subset sorted from them (not recorded which). The receptors here all came from a man aged 18 to 35 who had mild COVID-19 (a few samples of this study predate the infection). Cell type and time point are not known. CDR3s include the opening cysteine and the closing phenylalanine or tryptophan. A D gene is named only where the DNA matches it firmly. Some rows have no size entry. The others give once, few or many, or a class for an expanded clone.

V gene	J gene	D gene	clone size	CDR3 protein	CDR3 DNA
TRBV29-1	TRBJ1-1	TRBD1	few	CSGYRGGSTEAFF	TGCAGCGGTTACAGGGGAGGGAGCACTGAAGCTTTCTTT
TRBV21-1	TRBJ2-7	NA	few	CASSKGRQAYEQYF	TGTGCCAGCAGCAAAGGGCGGCAGGCATACGAGCAGTACTTC
TRBV5-4	TRBJ1-1	TRBD1	NA	CASTSPRQGTLNTEAFF	TGTGCCAGCACCTCCCCGCGACAGGGGACCTTGAACACTGAAGCTTTCTTT
TRBV11-2	TRBJ2-5	NA	few	CASSLVRTTYQETQYF	TGTGCCAGCAGCTTAGTCCGGACTACGTACCAAGAGACCCAGTACTTC
TRBV7-2	TRBJ2-1	TRBD2	many	CASSLGLAGNPYNEQFF	TGTGCCAGCAGCTTAGGGCTAGCGGGGAACCCCTACAATGAGCAGTTCTTC
TRBV7-9	TRBJ1-1	NA	NA	CASSLNSIRNTEAFF	TGTGCCAGCAGCTTAAACTCAATCAGGAACACTGAAGCTTTCTTT
TRBV6-1	TRBJ1-2	NA	few	CASRQENGYTF	TGTGCCAGCAGGCAAGAAAATGGCTACACCTTC
TRBV5-1	TRBJ2-3	NA	few	CASSLESTSGGDTQYF	TGCGCCAGCAGCTTGGAGTCGACCTCAGGGGGGGATACGCAGTATTTT
TRBV9	TRBJ2-5	TRBD1	NA	CASSVTGTEQETQYF	TGTGCCAGCAGCGTAACCGGGACAGAACAAGAGACCCAGTACTTC
TRBV5-1	TRBJ2-5	NA	NA	CASSVLGEEKETQYF	TGCGCCAGCAGCGTTCTTGGAGAGGAAAAAGAGACCCAGTACTTC
TRBV7-3	TRBJ2-5	TRBD2	many	CASSPAGSGGPGRETQYF	TGTGCCAGCAGCCCGGCGGGAAGCGGGGGGCCAGGTCGGGAGACCCAGTACTTC
TRBV5-1	TRBJ1-2	NA	NA	CASSFWRVEGGYTF	TGCGCCAGCAGCTTTTGGAGGGTTGAGGGCGGCTACACCTTC
TRBV5-1	TRBJ2-3	NA	few	CASSSPGHAGDTQYF	TGCGCCAGCAGCTCTCCGGGACACGCGGGAGATACGCAGTATTTT
TRBV5-1	TRBJ1-2	TRBD1	many	CASSSGQPNYGYTF	TGCGCCAGCAGCTCGGGACAGCCCAACTATGGCTACACCTTC
TRBV7-6	TRBJ2-5	TRBD2	NA	CASSLFLAEETQYF	TGTGCCAGCAGCTTATTTCTAGCGGAAGAGACCCAGTACTTC
TRBV4-2	TRBJ1-6	NA	many	CASSQDPGPEEPLHF	TGTGCCAGCAGCCAAGATCCCGGTCCGGAGGAGCCCCTCCACTTT